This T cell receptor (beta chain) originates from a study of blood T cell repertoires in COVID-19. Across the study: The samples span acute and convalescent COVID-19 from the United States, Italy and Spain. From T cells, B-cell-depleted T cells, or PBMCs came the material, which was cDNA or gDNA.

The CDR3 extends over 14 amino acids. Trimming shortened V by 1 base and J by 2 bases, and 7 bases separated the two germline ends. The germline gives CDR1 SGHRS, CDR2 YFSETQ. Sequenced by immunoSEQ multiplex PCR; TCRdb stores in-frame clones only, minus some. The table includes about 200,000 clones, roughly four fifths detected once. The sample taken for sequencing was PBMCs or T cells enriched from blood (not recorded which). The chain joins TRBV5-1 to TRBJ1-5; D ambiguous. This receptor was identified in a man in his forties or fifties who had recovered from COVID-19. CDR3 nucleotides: TGCGCCAGCAGCTTGACGCCGGGCAATCAGCCCCAGCATTTT. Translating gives CASSLTPGNQPQHF.